A single sample is the source of the 31 T cell receptor beta chains below, sequenced in a study of cytomegalovirus exposure and HLA in healthy donors. In the PCR, 60 Vbeta and 13 Jbeta primers were used. TCRdb's copy holds only in-frame clones and misses some; the assay was immunoSEQ multiplex PCR. Of 150,000 to 170,000 clones in the sample, 80% were seen once. The sequenced material came from PBMCs. The receptors come from a man aged 25 to 45 in good health and CMV-seropositive.

Only a few counts were recorded for this clone. The J gene is TRBJ1-5, the V gene TRBV6-1; D not resolved. The CDR3 has 17 amino acids. Germline CDR1 MNHNS, CDR2 SASEGT. V gave up 1 base and J gave up 5 bases, with 18 bases separating them. The CDR3 DNA sequence: TGTGCCAGCAGTGAAGTTCGGAGAGGCCTTTCTTATCAGCCCCAGCATTTT. This translates into CASSEVRRGLSYQPQHF.

V gene TRBV7-6 combines with J gene TRBJ2-1; 13 positions match TRBD2. CDR1 is SGHVS and CDR2 is FNYEAQ in the germline V gene. Losses at the gene ends were 0 bases for V and 8 bases for J; bases not matched to a gene: 7. This CDR3 contains 17 residues. The CDR3 loop is CASSLAGGTSGIYEQFF. CDR3 nucleotide sequence: TGTGCCAGCAGCTTAGCGGGTGGGACTAGCGGGATCTATGAGCAGTTCTTC.

CDR3 amino acids: CASIRQGGGQETQYF. The DNA of the CDR3 is TGTGCCAGCATAAGACAGGGTGGGGGTCAAGAGACCCAGTACTTC. The rearrangement joins TRBV6-1 to TRBJ2-5; 7 bases align to TRBD1. J gave up 2 bases and V 7 bases, and 10 bases lay outside the gene matches. This CDR3 has 15 amino acids. Germline-derived CDR1 and CDR2 are MNHNS and SASEGT.

This chain uses TRBV6-6 with TRBJ2-1; tentative D call: TRBD2 (5 bases). V was cut by 1 base and J by 7 bases, with 17 bases left in between. In germline, CDR1 is MNHNY, CDR2 SVGAGI (reference sequence). The CDR3 contains 16 residues. The CDR3: CASSYWIEGTGNEQFF. The CDR3 coding sequence is TGTGCCAGCAGTTACTGGATCGAGGGTACGGGTAATGAGCAGTTCTTC.

The chain employs TRBV29-1 and TRBJ2-5; perhaps TRBD1 as D (6 bases). This CDR3 spans 14 amino acids. Germline assignment: CDR1 SQVTM and CDR2 ANQGSEA. The V end was cut by 3 bases, the J end by 6 bases, with 17 bases between. The CDR3: CSVDEAGAGQTQYF. The CDR3 nucleotides are TGCAGCGTTGACGAGGCAGGGGCTGGCCAGACCCAGTACTTC.

The chain employs TRBV30 and TRBJ2-6; tentatively, D is TRBD1 (6 bases). V dropped 3 bases and J dropped 2 bases, with 11 bases sitting between them. CDR1 is GTSNPN and CDR2 is SVGIG in the germline V gene (reference sequence). This CDR3 has 15 residues. The CDR3 nucleotides are TGTGCCTGGAGCGCCCCAGGGGCTGGGGCCAACGTCCTGACTTTC. It specifies CAWSAPGAGANVLTF.

V gene TRBV2 combines with J gene TRBJ1-1; TRBD1 might be the D (5 bases). The ends were cut back, 4 bases at V and 2 bases at J, with 8 bases in the middle. Germline V gene data show CDR1 as SNHLY and CDR2 as FYNNEI. CDR3 length: 13 residues. CDR3 region: CASSARENTEAFF. For the CDR3, the DNA is TGTGCCAGCAGTGCCAGGGAAAACACTGAAGCTTTCTTT. The variable domain in full, completed from reference TRBV2 and TRBJ1-1, reads EPEVTQTPSHQVTQMGQEVILRCVPISNHLYFYWYRQILGQKVEFLVSFYNNEISEKSEIFDDQFSVERPDGSNFTLKIRSTKLEDSAMYFCASSARENTEAFFGQGTRLTVV.

The rearrangement joins TRBV21-1 to TRBJ1-5; no check of the table's D call, TRBD1, against the DNA was made. TRBV21-1 is reported as a pseudogene. The CDR3 runs to 16 residues. The CDR3 sequence: CASSITRQGRQRPQHF. The CDR3 DNA reads TGTGCCAGCAGCATTACAAGACAGGGGCGTCAGAGGCCCCAGCATTTT.

This chain joins TRBV5-5 and TRBJ2-1; 8 bases map to TRBD1. Germline V gene sequence: CDR1 SGHKS, CDR2 YYEKEE (reference sequence). V lost 4 bases, J lost 8 bases, and 17 bases stayed unmatched. The CDR3 loop spans 17 amino acids. CDR3 DNA: TGTGCCAGCAGCCCGAGAGCTCGAGGGACAGGTGGGGATGAGCAGTTCTTC. Translating it yields CASSPRARGTGGDEQFF. The full variable domain, rest sourced from reference TRBV5-5 and TRBJ2-1, is DAGVTQSPTHLIKTRGQQVTLRCSPISGHKSVSWYQQVLGQGPQFIFQYYEKEERGRGNFPDRFSARQFPNYSSELNVNALLLGDSALYLCASSPRARGTGGDEQFFGPGTRLTVL.

This chain uses TRBV4-1 with TRBJ2-1; 11 bases agree with TRBD2. Germline assignment: CDR1 MGHRA and CDR2 YSYEKL. The CDR3 length is 20 residues. Trimming cost V 0 bases and J 8 bases; bases outside gene matches: 18. The CDR3 coding sequence is TGCGCCAGCAGCCAAGATTTAAGCTCTTCTGGGACTAGCGGTACCGATGAGCAGTTCTTC. Amino acid sequence: CASSQDLSSSGTSGTDEQFF.

A single count supports this clone. The rearrangement links TRBV6-5 to TRBJ2-1; weak D call: TRBD1 (6 bases). Deletions cut 6 bases from V and 2 bases from J, with 14 bases between. CDR1 is MNHEY, CDR2 SVGAGI, per germline. The CDR3 is made up of 15 amino acids. The CDR3 nucleotides read TGTGCCAGCAGAAGATCCCAGGGGACCTACAATGAGCAGTTCTTC. Translation gives CASRRSQGTYNEQFF.

This rearrangement joins TRBV5-4 to TRBJ2-1, with 9 bases that match TRBD2. Losses at the gene ends were 3 bases for V and 2 bases for J; bases not matched to a gene: 6. Germline loops: CDR1 SGHNT, CDR2 YYREEE (reference sequence). The CDR3 is 16 residues long. The CDR3 sequence: CASSSAAGGPYNEQFF. CDR3 coding DNA: TGTGCCAGCAGCTCCGCAGCGGGAGGACCCTACAATGAGCAGTTCTTC.

Written as DNA, the CDR3 is TGTGCCAGCAGCTTGGGTCCGGCGGGCTCCTACGAGCAGTACTTC. Protein: CASSLGPAGSYEQYF. This sequence joins TRBV5-6 and TRBJ2-7; TRBD2 is a possible D gene (5 bases). This CDR3 has 15 amino acids. In germline, CDR1 is SGHDT, CDR2 YYEEEE. Trimming stripped 0 bases from V and 0 bases from J, with 10 bases between.

The chain uses TRBV28 and TRBJ2-7; the D is unclear. V shed 7 bases and J shed 1 base, with 11 bases lying between them. CDR1 and CDR2 (germline): MDHEN, SYDVKM. This CDR3 has 13 residues. The CDR3 loop reads CASTTPASYEQYF. For the CDR3, the DNA is TGTGCCAGCACGACTCCAGCGTCCTACGAGCAGTACTTC.

In its sample, this clone was seen once. The gene calls are TRBV6-1 and TRBJ1-5; D might be TRBD1 (6 bases). The CDR3 is made up of 15 amino acids. Trimming pared 6 bases from V and 0 bases from J, leaving 12 bases between. The germline V gene has CDR1 MNHNS and CDR2 SASEGT. The CDR3, as DNA: TGTGCCAGCAGGAGGACAGTTTCTAGCAATCAGCCCCAGCATTTT. It specifies CASRRTVSSNQPQHF.

The chain carries TRBV15 and TRBJ1-3; D gene ambiguous. The CDR3 totals 16 residues. The germline V gene encodes CDR1 LNHNV and CDR2 YYDKDF (reference sequence). V was cut by 0 bases and J by 0 bases, with 9 bases left in between. CDR3 nucleotide sequence: TGTGCCACCAGCAGAGACGGACTCACCTCTGGAAACACCATATATTTT. Encoded protein: CATSRDGLTSGNTIYF. Complete variable domain (other parts from reference TRBV15 and TRBJ1-3): DAMVIQNPRYQVTQFGKPVTLSCSQTLNHNVMYWYQQKSSQAPKLLFHYYDKDFNNEADTPDNFQSRRPNTSFCFLDIRSPGLGDTAMYLCATSRDGLTSGNTIYFGEGSWLTVV.

This rearrangement joins TRBV9 to TRBJ1-1; tentative D call: TRBD1 (6 bases). This CDR3 has 15 amino acids. Trimming stripped 3 bases from V and 1 base from J, with 13 bases between. Germline CDR1 and CDR2: SGDLS and YYNGEE. The CDR3 spells CASSEQGQQNTEAFF. CDR3 nucleotides: TGTGCCAGCAGCGAACAAGGACAGCAGAACACTGAAGCTTTCTTT.

The chain carries TRBV5-8 and TRBJ2-5, with 9 nucleotides matching TRBD1. Losses at the gene ends were 4 bases for V and 2 bases for J; bases not matched to a gene: 6. Germline V gene lookup returns CDR1 SGHTS and CDR2 YDEGEE. The CDR3 spans 15 residues. In nucleotides, the CDR3 is TGTGCCAGCAGCCCCACAGGGGGCATACAAGAGACCCAGTACTTC. This translates into CASSPTGGIQETQYF. The full variable domain, rest sourced from reference TRBV5-8 and TRBJ2-5, is EAGVTQSPTHLIKTRGQQATLRCSPISGHTSVYWYQQALGLGLQFLLWYDEGEERNRGNFPPRFSGRQFPNYSSELNVNALELEDSALYLCASSPTGGIQETQYFGPGTRLLVL.

The sample holds one count of this clone. The chain couples TRBV5-8 to TRBJ1-2; 9 nucleotides match TRBD1. The CDR3 consists of 16 residues. In germline, CDR1 is SGHTS, CDR2 YDEGEE. V was pared by 0 bases and J by 6 bases, with 9 bases of the junction left unmatched. The chain's CDR3 is CASSLGEQGALHGYTF. As DNA, the CDR3 is TGTGCCAGCAGCTTGGGAGAACAGGGGGCGCTTCATGGCTACACCTTC.

V is TRBV28 and J is TRBJ1-4; 8 bases fit TRBD1. V shed 8 bases, J shed 6 bases, and the junction held 5 bases outside the gene matches. Germline CDR1 is MDHEN and CDR2 is SYDVKM. The CDR3 runs to 13 residues. This chain's CDR3 is CASRPGQDEKLFF. The CDR3 DNA is TGTGCCAGCCGTCCGGGACAGGATGAAAAACTGTTTTTT.

V usage is TRBV6-5 and J usage is TRBJ2-5; weak D call: TRBD1 (6 bases). The CDR3 runs to 13 residues. V was cut by 6 bases and J by 2 bases, with 10 bases left in between. Germline assignment: CDR1 MNHEY and CDR2 SVGAGI. The CDR3 loop reads CASRGAWQETQYF. Here the CDR3 DNA reads TGTGCCAGCAGGGGGGCCTGGCAAGAGACCCAGTACTTC.

Concerning this clone itself: This specimen includes other DNA sequences encoding the same CDR3. The V call is TRBV9, the J call TRBJ2-7; D gene ambiguous. Trimming removed 0 bases at V and 1 base at J, with 8 bases between. This CDR3 spans 14 amino acids. Germline-derived CDR1 and CDR2 are SGDLS and YYNGEE. The CDR3 region has the DNA TGTGCCAGCAGCGTAGGCTGGAGATCCTACGAGCAGTACTTC. This encodes CASSVGWRSYEQYF.

V usage is TRBV7-9 and J usage is TRBJ2-1; D perhaps matches TRBD2 (5 bases). The CDR3 sequence is 14 residues long. Trimming left V 2 bases short and J 8 bases short, with 13 bases between. Germline values: CDR1 SEHNR, CDR2 FQNEAQ (reference sequence). The CDR3 here is CASSLNPSGYEQFF. The CDR3 DNA is TGTGCCAGCAGCTTAAATCCCTCGGGGTATGAGCAGTTCTTC.

The V and J genes are TRBV28 and TRBJ2-3; D is perhaps TRBD2 (6 bases). The V and J ends lost 4 bases and 1 base respectively, with 15 bases between them. The germline V gene encodes CDR1 MDHEN and CDR2 SYDVKM. The CDR3 spans 16 residues. CDR3 region: CASSSLRGLGTDTQYF. In DNA form, the CDR3 reads TGTGCCAGCAGTTCCCTCCGGGGACTGGGCACAGATACGCAGTATTTT.

The J gene is TRBJ2-3, the V gene TRBV19; 8 bases line up with TRBD2. This CDR3 comprises 15 residues. Germline V gene sequence: CDR1 LNHDA, CDR2 SQIVND (reference sequence). J was trimmed by 7 bases and V by 5 bases; bases with no gene match: 11. CDR3 DNA: TGTGCCAGTAGTGCCCGGGAGGGTCCCCAGAATACGCAGTATTTT. Residues: CASSAREGPQNTQYF.

This chain links TRBV7-9 with TRBJ2-1; D perhaps matches TRBD2 (5 bases). The CDR3 spans 15 residues. In germline, CDR1 is SEHNR, CDR2 FQNEAQ (reference sequence). V was cut by 4 bases and J by 2 bases, with 12 bases left in between. DNA of the CDR3: TGTGCCAGCAGCTACATAGCGTTCCCCTACAATGAGCAGTTCTTC. This sequence encodes CASSYIAFPYNEQFF.

This clone was seen more than once but under ten times. The rearrangement joins TRBV6-5 to TRBJ2-1, with TRBD1 matching 8 bases. The J segment lost 7 bases and the V segment lost 0 bases, leaving 8 bases of the junction unmatched. CDR3 length: 16 amino acids. Germline CDR1 reads MNHEY; CDR2 reads SVGAGI. CDR3 protein: CASSYSAGGVWNEQFF. CDR3 sequence (DNA): TGTGCCAGCAGTTACTCAGCAGGGGGCGTGTGGAATGAGCAGTTCTTC.

The rearrangement joins TRBV6-5 to TRBJ1-3, with D unresolved. This CDR3 is built from 14 residues. Germline assignment: CDR1 MNHEY and CDR2 SVGAGI. V was pared by 5 bases and J by 2 bases, with 10 bases between. CDR3 nucleotides: TGTGCCAGCAGTAGAGGGCGCCCTGGAAACACCATATATTTT. As protein: CASSRGRPGNTIYF.

This clone was observed a handful of times. This chain joins TRBV7-2 and TRBJ2-7; 11 nucleotides match TRBD2. The V gene's germline CDR1 is SGHTA and CDR2 FQGNSA. This CDR3 is built from 15 residues. Trimming at V came to 5 bases and at J to 3 bases, leaving 6 bases not matched to a gene. The CDR3 is CASSLTSGSGYEQYF. As DNA, the CDR3 is TGTGCCAGCAGCCTCACTAGCGGGAGTGGCTACGAGCAGTACTTC.

The chain joins TRBV7-9 to TRBJ2-1; TRBD2 agrees at 11 bases. V was clipped by 4 bases and J by 3 bases; unmatched bases: 11. Germline V lookup: CDR1 SEHNR, CDR2 FQNEAQ (reference sequence). The CDR3 contains 18 residues. The CDR3, as DNA: TGTGCCAGCAGCTCAATTACTAGCGGGAGAAGGAACTACAATGAGCAGTTCTTC. Its translation is CASSSITSGRRNYNEQFF.

The chain employs TRBV19 and TRBJ2-1, with D maybe TRBD2 (6 bases). The V gene lost 5 bases and the J gene lost 8 bases, with 25 bases spanning the gap. This CDR3 spans 17 amino acids. Germline V gene sequence: CDR1 LNHDA, CDR2 SQIVND (reference sequence). In DNA form, the CDR3 reads TGTGCCAGTAGTTTGGAGGGCGGGCGGCACCTAGCCTATGAGCAGTTCTTC. This encodes CASSLEGGRHLAYEQFF.